This T cell receptor (beta chain) was obtained from a study of blood T cell repertoires in COVID-19. Study summary: There were acute and convalescent COVID-19 samples, and they came from the United States, Italy and Spain.

Original analysis: By means of reference gene primer amplification, nucleated cell counts were estimated. Assay: immunoSEQ multiplex PCR; the TCRdb copy retains only in-frame clones and omits some. V and J calls and clone size follow that table, whereas D and trimming were derived from the DNA. The sample includes about 220,000 clones, roughly 85% of them seen just once. In terms of age and location, participants ranged from roughly 18 to 100 years and lived in under 30 US areas. The source material was PBMCs or T cells enriched from blood (not recorded which). This receptor was identified in a middle-aged woman who had been exposed to COVID-19.

The CDR3 region has the DNA TGTGCCAGCAGCTTAGGACTCCGCGGGGGCACCGGGGAGCTGTTTTTT. Translation: CASSLGLRGGTGELFF. The chain couples TRBV7-9 to TRBJ2-2; 7 nucleotides match TRBD2. The CDR3 has 16 residues. The germline V gene has CDR1 SEHNR and CDR2 FQNEAQ (reference sequence). V dropped 1 base and J dropped 4; count of bases not matched to a gene: 6.